The present TCR beta chain was sequenced within a study of OX40 agonist ivuxolimab in advanced cancers. Study summary: The dose-escalation cohort had hepatocellular carcinoma, melanoma, renal cell or head and neck cancer. Patients achieving partial responses numbered three: one hepatocellular carcinoma case and two cutaneous melanoma cases. Study-level results: Expanded clones were, on average, more numerous in CD8+ T cells than in CD4+.

About this clone itself: The antigen remains unidentified.

Assay used: immunoSEQ multiplex PCR; TCRdb lists only in-frame clones, some missing. The sample has tens of thousands of clones, nearly 85% seen once. Germline lookup yields CDR1 MNHNS and CDR2 SASEGT. Deletions cut 2 bases from V and 4 bases from J, with 11 bases between. The CDR3 length is 14 residues. The sample in question was CD4+ or CD8+ T cells sorted from blood, obtained in a trial of the OX40 agonist ivuxolimab. This sequence joins TRBV6-1 and TRBJ1-2; D is unclear. The sequence was obtained from an adult with an advanced solid tumor such as melanoma, head and neck, liver or kidney cancer. CDR3 nucleotides: TGTGCCAGCAGTGAACCAGTTTCCCGCTATGGCTACACCTTC. Protein sequence: CASSEPVSRYGYTF.